This is a list of T cell receptor beta chains from one sample in a study of shared clonotypes between healthy human individuals. TCRdb's copy holds only in-frame clones and misses some; the assay was immunoSEQ multiplex PCR. The table shows approximately 1,500,000 clones, with around 98% occurring only once. The sequencing sample was made of naive CD4+ T cells sorted from blood. The receptor set was obtained from a man aged 30-40 years in good health. Each CDR3 is given with its conserved first and last residue. The D gene is left open where the match is weak. Clone size is shown for a subset of rows, as once, few, many or a class of expanded clone.

j_call v_call clone_size d_call cdr3_aa cdr3_nt
TRBJ1-6 TRBV11-2 . . CASSLDLLGNSPLHF TGTGCCAGCAGCTTGGACTTGCTGGGTAATTCACCCCTCCACTTT
TRBJ2-5 TRBV19 . . CASTRGPQETQYF TGTGCCAGTACCCGGGGTCCCCAAGAGACCCAGTACTTC
TRBJ2-3 TRBV18 . . CASSRQVQGTDTQYF TGTGCCAGCTCACGACAGGTGCAGGGGACAGATACGCAGTATTTT
TRBJ2-3 TRBV5-1 . . CASSVASYADTQYF TGCGCCAGCAGCGTCGCTAGCTATGCAGATACGCAGTATTTT
TRBJ1-1 TRBV29-1 . TRBD1 CSVTGTAEAFF TGCAGCGTTACGGGGACAGCTGAAGCTTTCTTT
TRBJ1-2 TRBV5-4 . . CASSLKAAHYGYTF TGTGCCAGCAGCTTGAAGGCAGCTCACTATGGCTACACCTTC
TRBJ2-7 TRBV27 . TRBD2 CASSRGTTSGEFYEQYF TGTGCCAGCAGTAGGGGGACCACTAGCGGAGAATTCTACGAGCAGTACTTC
TRBJ2-1 TRBV15 once TRBD1 CATSRDRGTGYNEQFF TGTGCCACCAGCAGAGATCGTGGGACAGGCTACAATGAGCAGTTCTTC
TRBJ2-7 TRBV28 . . CASSLWDSSYEQYF TGTGCCAGCAGTTTATGGGACAGTTCCTACGAGCAGTACTTC
TRBJ2-2 TRBV11-3 once TRBD2 CASSLDLAGGAGELFF TGTGCCAGCAGCTTAGATCTAGCGGGAGGCGCCGGGGAGCTGTTTTTT
TRBJ2-5 TRBV5-4 once . CASSFRPQETQYF TGTGCCAGCAGCTTCCGTCCACAAGAGACCCAGTACTTC
TRBJ1-2 TRBV7-9 . TRBD1 CASSRRTTGEANYGYTF TGTGCCAGCAGCCGAAGGACGACAGGGGAAGCTAACTATGGCTACACCTTC
TRBJ2-7 TRBV5-8 . . CASSLDQFVKQYF TGTGCCAGCAGCTTGGACCAGTTCGTCAAGCAGTACTTC
TRBJ2-3 TRBV28 . . CASSLGGIRTDTQYF TGTGCCAGCAGTTTGGGGGGAATCCGCACAGATACGCAGTATTTT
TRBJ2-5 TRBV6-1 . . CASSERGIRETQYF TGTGCCAGCAGTGAAAGGGGCATCCGGGAGACCCAGTACTTC
TRBJ2-2 TRBV9 . . CASSVAVGPGSGELFF TGTGCCAGCAGCGTAGCTGTGGGGCCCGGGAGCGGGGAGCTGTTTTTT
TRBJ2-3 TRBV18 . . CASSPDPSGRSQYF TGTGCCAGCTCACCAGACCCCTCGGGGCGTTCGCAGTATTTT
TRBJ2-2 TRBV7-9 . TRBD2 CASSLYGRGTGELFF TGTGCCAGCAGCTTATACGGGAGGGGAACCGGGGAGCTGTTTTTT
TRBJ2-7 TRBV11-2 . . CASSLIAVEQYF TGTGCCAGCAGCTTAATAGCGGTCGAGCAGTACTTC
TRBJ2-1 TRBV5-1 . TRBD2 CASSSEAGGYNEQFF TGCGCCAGCAGTTCGGAGGCGGGAGGATACAATGAGCAGTTCTTC
TRBJ2-7 TRBV5-6 . TRBD2 CASSLGLAGGNEQYF TGTGCCAGCAGCTTGGGACTAGCGGGAGGCAACGAGCAGTACTTC
TRBJ1-3 TRBV18 . . CASSPSRISGNTIYF TGTGCCAGCTCACCAAGCAGGATCTCTGGAAACACCATATATTTT
TRBJ2-7 TRBV19 . . CASSIAPTGSYEQYF TGTGCCAGTAGTATAGCCCCGACAGGCTCCTACGAGCAGTACTTC
TRBJ1-2 TRBV28 . TRBD1 CASRQGQGNFGYTF TGTGCCAGCAGGCAGGGACAGGGGAATTTCGGCTACACCTTC
TRBJ2-3 TRBV5-5 . . CASSFGGSTDTQYF TGTGCCAGCAGCTTCGGCGGTAGCACAGATACGCAGTATTTT
TRBJ1-1 TRBV5-1 . . CASSSETVNTEAFF TGCGCCAGCAGCTCAGAGACAGTAAACACTGAAGCTTTCTTT
TRBJ2-7 TRBV10-1 once TRBD1 CASSRDRLYEQYF TGCGCCAGCAGCCGGGACAGGCTTTACGAGCAGTACTTC
TRBJ1-4 TRBV7-9 . . CASSLVTGLGEKLFF TGTGCCAGCAGCTTAGTTACAGGCCTTGGGGAAAAACTGTTTTTT
TRBJ2-1 TRBV9 . . CASSVVGSSEQFF TGTGCCAGCAGCGTAGTGGGGTCGTCTGAGCAGTTCTTC
TRBJ1-1 TRBV18 . TRBD1 CASSLQGARATEAFF TGTGCCAGCTCACTACAGGGGGCGCGGGCCACTGAAGCTTTCTTT
TRBJ2-7 TRBV28 . . CASSLGGRPVSYEQYF TGTGCCAGCAGTTTGGGGGGACGCCCCGTCTCCTACGAGCAGTACTTC
TRBJ2-2 TRBV6-5 . . CASRGTGELFF TGTGCCAGCCGGGGTACCGGGGAGCTGTTTTTT
TRBJ1-1 TRBV7-6 . . CASSLDAGPNDPFTEAFF TGTGCCAGCAGCTTAGATGCCGGACCCAATGACCCCTTCACTGAAGCTTTCTTT
TRBJ2-7 TRBV6-5 . TRBD1 CASSLGTGLGEQYF TGTGCCAGCAGTTTGGGGACAGGGCTAGGCGAGCAGTACTTC
TRBJ1-3 TRBV5-4 . . CASSLGPGVSGNTIYF TGTGCCAGCAGCCTGGGACCTGGGGTTTCTGGAAACACCATATATTTT
TRBJ2-7 TRBV6-5 . . CASSYSGEQYF TGTGCCAGCAGTTACTCGGGCGAGCAGTACTTC
TRBJ2-5 TRBV5-4 . TRBD2 CASSLGTSGGGFQETQYF TGTGCCAGCAGCTTGGGGACTAGCGGGGGAGGTTTCCAAGAGACCCAGTACTTC
TRBJ1-1 TRBV29-1 . . CSVAQGRGNTEAFF TGCAGCGTTGCCCAGGGTCGCGGGAACACTGAAGCTTTCTTT
TRBJ2-7 TRBV27 . . CASSLRNPPTYEQYF TGTGCCAGCAGTTTGAGGAACCCCCCTACCTACGAGCAGTACTTC
TRBJ2-7 TRBV5-1 . TRBD1 CASTPLLMGQLSYEQYF TGCGCCAGCACCCCCCTGCTTATGGGACAGCTCTCCTACGAGCAGTACTTC
TRBJ1-2 TRBV28 . . CASSFQRGYTF TGTGCCAGCAGTTTTCAGAGGGGCTACACCTTC
TRBJ2-1 TRBV28 once . CASVLSGLTNNEQFF TGTGCCAGCGTTTTGTCGGGACTGACGAACAATGAGCAGTTCTTC
TRBJ2-2 TRBV19 . . CASNQAGELFF TGTGCCAGTAATCAGGCCGGGGAGCTGTTTTTT
TRBJ2-6 TRBV5-1 . . CASTLMFGGARSGANVLTF TGCGCCAGCACCCTAATGTTTGGAGGGGCCCGCTCTGGGGCCAACGTCCTGACTTTC
TRBJ2-3 TRBV7-3 . . CASSFSLKGDTQYF TGTGCCAGCAGCTTTTCCCTTAAGGGGGATACGCAGTATTTT
TRBJ2-2 TRBV5-6 . . CASSLTGTGELFF TGTGCCAGCAGCTTGACTGGGACCGGGGAGCTGTTTTTT
TRBJ2-3 TRBV5-1 . TRBD2 CASSLGTSGSDTQYF TGCGCCAGCAGCTTAGGGACTAGCGGGAGCGATACGCAGTATTTT